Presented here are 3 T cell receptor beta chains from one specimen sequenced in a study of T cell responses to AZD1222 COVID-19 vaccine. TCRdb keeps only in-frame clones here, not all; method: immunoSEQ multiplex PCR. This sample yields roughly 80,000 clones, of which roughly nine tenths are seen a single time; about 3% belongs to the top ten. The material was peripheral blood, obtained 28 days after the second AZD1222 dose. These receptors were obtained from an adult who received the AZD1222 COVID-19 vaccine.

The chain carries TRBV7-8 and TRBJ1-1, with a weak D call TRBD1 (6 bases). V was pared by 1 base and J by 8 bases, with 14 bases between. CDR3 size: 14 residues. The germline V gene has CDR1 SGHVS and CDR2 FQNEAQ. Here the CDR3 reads CASSLGGQKIEAFF. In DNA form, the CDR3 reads TGTGCCAGCAGCTTAGGCGGACAGAAAATAGAAGCTTTCTTT. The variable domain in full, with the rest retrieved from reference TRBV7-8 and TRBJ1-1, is GAGVSQSPRYKVAKRGQDVALRCDPISGHVSLFWYQQALGQGPEFLTYFQNEAQLDKSGLPSDRFFAERPEGSVSTLKIQRTQQEDSAVYLCASSLGGQKIEAFFGQGTRLTVV.

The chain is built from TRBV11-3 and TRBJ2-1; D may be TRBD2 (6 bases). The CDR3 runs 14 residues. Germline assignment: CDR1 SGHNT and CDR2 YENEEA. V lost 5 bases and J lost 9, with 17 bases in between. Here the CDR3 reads CASSPQSGYGEQFF. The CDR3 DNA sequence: TGTGCCAGCAGCCCCCAAAGCGGGTACGGTGAGCAGTTCTTC.

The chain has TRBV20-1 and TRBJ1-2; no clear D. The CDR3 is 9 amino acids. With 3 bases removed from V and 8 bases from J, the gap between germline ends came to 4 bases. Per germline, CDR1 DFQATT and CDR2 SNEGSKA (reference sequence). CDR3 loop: CSASVGYTF. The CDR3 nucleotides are TGCAGTGCTAGTGTGGGCTACACCTTC.